A selection of T cell receptor beta chains follows, all from one sample in a study of shared clonotypes between healthy human individuals. Produced via immunoSEQ multiplex PCR; TCRdb's table is partial and in-frame only. The repertoire holds some 980,000 clones, less than 85% seen once, with nearly 1.5% in the top ten. Sequenced sample: memory CD4+ T cells sorted from blood. The receptor set was obtained from a man in his late teens or twenties in good health. The CDR3 runs from the conserved cysteine through the conserved F or W. D genes are given only for firm matches. Not every row has a clone size; where given, it reads once, few, many or a size class.

DNA: TGTGCCAGTAGTATAGATCTGGAGGGGAAGAGGGTCAATGAGCAGTTCTTC
CDR3: CASSIDLEGKRVNEQFF
length: 17
J: TRBJ2-1
size: NA
D: NA
V: TRBV19

DNA: TGCGCCAGCAGCCCCCTGACTAGCTCGAACACCGGGGAGCTGTTTTTT
CDR3: CASSPLTSSNTGELFF
length: 16
J: TRBJ2-2
size: once
D: TRBD2
V: TRBV5-1

DNA: TGTGCCAGCAGTTGGACTAGAAAGGTTATCGGGCAGTTCTTC
CDR3: CASSWTRKVIGQFF
length: 14
J: TRBJ2-1
size: few
D: TRBD2
V: TRBV28

DNA: TGTGCCAGCAGCTTTGGGCTAGCGGGAGATCGGTTCTTC
CDR3: CASSFGLAGDRFF
length: 13
J: TRBJ2-1
size: NA
D: TRBD2
V: TRBV11-2

DNA: TGTGCCAGCAGTGAGGAGGGGTTTAATTCACCCCTCCACTTT
CDR3: CASSEEGFNSPLHF
length: 14
J: TRBJ1-6
size: NA
D: NA
V: TRBV25-1

DNA: TGTGCCTGGACCCGTTCTAGGACAGGGGGCCGCTCACCCCTCCACTTT
CDR3: CAWTRSRTGGRSPLHF
length: 16
J: TRBJ1-6
size: once
D: TRBD1
V: TRBV30

DNA: TGCGCCAGCAGCCCGGCGGGGGAAGGGAACACCATATATTTT
CDR3: CASSPAGEGNTIYF
length: 14
J: TRBJ1-3
size: NA
D: NA
V: TRBV5-1

DNA: TGCGCCAGCAGGGGACAGGGTAGGACCGGGGAGCTGTTTTTT
CDR3: CASRGQGRTGELFF
length: 14
J: TRBJ2-2
size: NA
D: TRBD1
V: TRBV10-2

DNA: TGTGCCTGGACGCGGACAAGTGGGTCACCCCTCCACTTT
CDR3: CAWTRTSGSPLHF
length: 13
J: TRBJ1-6
size: once
D: NA
V: TRBV30

DNA: TGTGCCAGCAGCGAGGGACTATATGGCTACACCTTC
CDR3: CASSEGLYGYTF
length: 12
J: TRBJ1-2
size: many
D: NA
V: TRBV5-5

DNA: TGTGCCAGCAGTCAATGGACAGTCACAGATACGCAGTATTTT
CDR3: CASSQWTVTDTQYF
length: 14
J: TRBJ2-3
size: NA
D: NA
V: TRBV6-5

DNA: TGTGCCTCGGGAACTAGCGGTAACACCGGGGAGCTGTTTTTT
CDR3: CASGTSGNTGELFF
length: 14
J: TRBJ2-2
size: NA
D: TRBD2
V: TRBV30

DNA: TGTGCCAGCAGCTTGGCGGGTGTAACCGGGGGTGAGCAGTTCTTC
CDR3: CASSLAGVTGGEQFF
length: 15
J: TRBJ2-1
size: few
D: NA
V: TRBV5-6

DNA: TGTGCCAGCACCGAAACAGGGAGCAGTGAAGCTTTCTTT
CDR3: CASTETGSSEAFF
length: 13
J: TRBJ1-1
size: once
D: NA
V: TRBV6-6

DNA: TGTGCCAGCAGCTTAAATGGACAGGGGGCAGAACCCCTCCACTTT
CDR3: CASSLNGQGAEPLHF
length: 15
J: TRBJ1-6
size: NA
D: TRBD1
V: TRBV7-3

DNA: TGTGCCAGCAGCCGGGACACCACAGATACGCAGTATTTT
CDR3: CASSRDTTDTQYF
length: 13
J: TRBJ2-3
size: NA
D: NA
V: TRBV2

DNA: TGCACCAGCAGCCGACCACCACCGGGACAGGGCAATCAGCCCCAGCATTTT
CDR3: CTSSRPPPGQGNQPQHF
length: 17
J: TRBJ1-5
size: few
D: NA
V: TRBV1

DNA: TGTGCCATCCGACTAGCGGGAGAGTACGAGCAGTACTTC
CDR3: CAIRLAGEYEQYF
length: 13
J: TRBJ2-7
size: NA
D: TRBD2
V: TRBV10-3